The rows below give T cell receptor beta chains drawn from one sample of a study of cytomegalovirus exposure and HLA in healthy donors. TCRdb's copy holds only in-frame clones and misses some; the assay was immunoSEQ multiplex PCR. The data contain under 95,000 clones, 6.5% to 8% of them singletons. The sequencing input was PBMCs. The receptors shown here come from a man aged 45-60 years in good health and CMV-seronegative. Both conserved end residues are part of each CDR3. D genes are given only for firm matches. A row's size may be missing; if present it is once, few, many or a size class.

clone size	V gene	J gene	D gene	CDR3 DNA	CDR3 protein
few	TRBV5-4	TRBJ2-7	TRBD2	TGTGCCAGCAGCGCCTCTAGCGGGGGCCCCTACGAGCAGTACTTC	CASSASSGGPYEQYF
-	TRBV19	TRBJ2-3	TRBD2	TGTGCCAGTAGTCTATCGAGGGCGGGGGTATGGGCAGATACGCAGTATTTT	CASSLSRAGVWADTQYF
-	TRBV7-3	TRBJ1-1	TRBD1	TGTGCCAGCAGCTTATTAGGGGGCAACACTGAAGCTTTCTTT	CASSLLGGNTEAFF
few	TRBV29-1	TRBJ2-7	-	TGCAGCGGCAGGGGGGCGGACACCTACGAGCAGTACTTC	CSGRGADTYEQYF
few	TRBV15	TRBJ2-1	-	TGTGCCACCAGCAGACCCACGGTCCGGAGCTCCTACAATGAGCAGTTCTTC	CATSRPTVRSSYNEQFF
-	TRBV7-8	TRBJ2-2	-	TGTGCCAGCAGCTTAGCCTCCGTCCTCGGCACCGGGGAGCTGTTTTTT	CASSLASVLGTGELFF
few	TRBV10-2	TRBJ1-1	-	TGCGCCAGCAGTGAAGGGGGAGGGACTGAAGCTTTCTTT	CASSEGGGTEAFF
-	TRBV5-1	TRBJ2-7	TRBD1	TGCGCCAGCAGCTTGCGAGGGGGCGACGAGCAGTACTTC	CASSLRGGDEQYF
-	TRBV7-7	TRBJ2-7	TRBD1	TGTGCTAGCAGTCGAGACAGGGGGGGCGAGCAGTACTTC	CASSRDRGGEQYF
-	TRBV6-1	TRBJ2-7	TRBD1	TGTGCCAGCACCGACACGACAGGGGCCTACGAGCAGTACTTC	CASTDTTGAYEQYF
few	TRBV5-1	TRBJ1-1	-	TGCGCCAGCAGCTTGGCCTGGGCAGGGGACACTGAAGCTTTCTTT	CASSLAWAGDTEAFF
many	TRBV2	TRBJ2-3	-	TGTGCCAGGGGACTGTGGACAGATACGCAGTATTTT	CARGLWTDTQYF
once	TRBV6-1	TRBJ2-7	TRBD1	TGTGCCAGAAGTCAGAACAGGGGCTACGAGCAGTACTTC	CARSQNRGYEQYF
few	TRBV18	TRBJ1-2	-	TGTGCCAGCTCACCGAGCGGACCGCCTGTGGTTGCTAACTATGGCTACACCTTC	CASSPSGPPVVANYGYTF
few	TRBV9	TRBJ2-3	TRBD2	TGTGCCAGCACCAGCGGGAAGAGCACAGATACGCAGTATTTT	CASTSGKSTDTQYF
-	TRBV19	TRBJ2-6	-	TGTGCCAGTACTTGGCGGGGTGTAGGCACTGGGGCCAACGTCCTGACTTTC	CASTWRGVGTGANVLTF
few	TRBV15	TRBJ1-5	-	TGTGCCACCCGCCAGGGGACCGGTCAGCCCCAGCATTTT	CATRQGTGQPQHF
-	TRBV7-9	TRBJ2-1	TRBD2	TGTGCCAGCAGCTTGGGACTAGCGCCTGAGCAGTTCTTC	CASSLGLAPEQFF
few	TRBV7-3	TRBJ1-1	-	TGTGCCAGCAGCCTCAACAGGGTCACTGAAGCTTTCTTT	CASSLNRVTEAFF
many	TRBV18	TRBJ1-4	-	TGTGCCAGCTCAAGGGAGACAGGACCTAATGAAAAACTGTTTTTT	CASSRETGPNEKLFF
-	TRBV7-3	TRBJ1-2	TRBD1	TGTGCCAGCAGCGACCAGACAGGGAGATTAACTCGTGGCTACACCTTC	CASSDQTGRLTRGYTF
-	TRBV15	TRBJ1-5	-	TGTGCCACCAGCAGAGGGGCAGGGTCCAATCAGCCCCAGCATTTT	CATSRGAGSNQPQHF
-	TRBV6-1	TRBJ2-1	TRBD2	TGTGCCAGCAGTGGACTAGCGGGTCACAATGAGCAGTTCTTC	CASSGLAGHNEQFF
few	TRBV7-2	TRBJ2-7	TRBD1	TGTGCCAGCAGCTTAGGGGCAGGGGGCCCGTACGAGCAGTACTTC	CASSLGAGGPYEQYF
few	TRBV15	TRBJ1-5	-	TGTGCCACCAGCAGAGCAGGGAGCAATCAGCCCCAGCATTTT	CATSRAGSNQPQHF
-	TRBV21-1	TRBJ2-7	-	TGTGCCAGCAGCCCCACGGGACAAGAAAGGGACGAGCAGTACTTC	CASSPTGQERDEQYF
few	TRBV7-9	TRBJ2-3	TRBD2	TGTGCCAGCAGGCGGCGGGGGGGCCACGATACGCAGTATTTT	CASRRRGGHDTQYF
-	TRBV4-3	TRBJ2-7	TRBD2	TGCGCCAGCAGCCAAGTAACTAGCGGGAGAAACGAGCAGTACTTC	CASSQVTSGRNEQYF
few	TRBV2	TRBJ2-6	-	TGTGCCAGCAGTGCAGGAACGGTCTCTGGGGCCAACGTCCTGACTTTC	CASSAGTVSGANVLTF
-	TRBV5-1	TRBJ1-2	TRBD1	TGCGCCAGCAGCACACCGGGACAGGGTTATACTGGGATCTATGGCTACACCTTC	CASSTPGQGYTGIYGYTF
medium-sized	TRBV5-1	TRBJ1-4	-	TGCGCCAGCAGCTTGGGAATCGGGAAGGGTGAAAAACTGTTTTTT	CASSLGIGKGEKLFF
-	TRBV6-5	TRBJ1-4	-	TGTGCCAGCAGGAAAGGAGGTGAAAAACTGTTTTTT	CASRKGGEKLFF
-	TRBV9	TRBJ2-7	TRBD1	TGTGCCAGCAGCGTAGGTCCGAGACAGGGACACTACGAGCAGTACTTC	CASSVGPRQGHYEQYF
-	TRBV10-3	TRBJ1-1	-	TGTGCCATCAGTGGAGGGTCTCTGAACACTGAAGCTTTCTTT	CAISGGSLNTEAFF
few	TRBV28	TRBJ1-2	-	TGTGCCAGCAGTCCCCTCGCGGGGGTCTACACCTTC	CASSPLAGVYTF
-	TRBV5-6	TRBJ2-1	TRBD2	TGTGCCAGCAGCTTTTTACTTGATGGTAGCGGGGGGGTTAATGAGCAGTTCTTC	CASSFLLDGSGGVNEQFF
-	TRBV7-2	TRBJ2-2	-	TGTGCCAGCAGCTTTGGGGGGGCAAGAGTCACCGGAGAGCTGTTTTTT	CASSFGGARVTGELFF
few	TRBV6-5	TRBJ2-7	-	TGTGCCAGCATCGGAGGTCCAGGCGAGCAGTACTTC	CASIGGPGEQYF
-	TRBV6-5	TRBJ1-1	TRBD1	TGTGCCAGCAGTTATCGGACAGGTCGAGGGGACACTGAAGCTTTCTTT	CASSYRTGRGDTEAFF
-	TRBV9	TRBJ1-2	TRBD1	TGTGCCAGCAGCCCCACAAATAAGAAGGGGGCCGATGGCTACACCTTC	CASSPTNKKGADGYTF
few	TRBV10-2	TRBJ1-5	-	TGCGCCAGCAGTGAGTCGGTCCACACAAATAATCAGCCCCAGCATTTT	CASSESVHTNNQPQHF
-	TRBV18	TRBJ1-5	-	TGTGCCAGCACTCTCACAGGCAATCAGCCCCAGCATTTT	CASTLTGNQPQHF
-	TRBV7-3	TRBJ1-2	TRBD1	TGTGCCAGCAGCCCGACAGGGTATGGTGGCTACACCTTC	CASSPTGYGGYTF
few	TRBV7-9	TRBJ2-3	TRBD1	TGTGCCATCGGGACAGTAAGCACAGATACGCAGTATTTT	CAIGTVSTDTQYF
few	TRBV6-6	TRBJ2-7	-	TGTGCCAGCACCCCCGGGACTCGACTTTACTACGAGCAGTACTTC	CASTPGTRLYYEQYF
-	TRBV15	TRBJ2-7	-	TGTGCCACCAGCAGAGATCATGGCAGGGAATGGGACGAGCAGTACTTC	CATSRDHGREWDEQYF
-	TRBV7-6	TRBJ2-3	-	TGTGCCAGCGGCCCTGCGAGGAGCACAGATACGCAGTATTTT	CASGPARSTDTQYF
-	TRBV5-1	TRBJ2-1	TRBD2	TGCGCCAGCAGTCTTGGGAGTATACTAGCGGGGGGTTACAATGAGCAGTTCTTC	CASSLGSILAGGYNEQFF
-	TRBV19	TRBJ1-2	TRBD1	TGTGCCAGTAGTAGCCCCGGCAGGGGGCATGGCTACACCTTC	CASSSPGRGHGYTF
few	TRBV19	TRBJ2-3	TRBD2	TGTGCCAGTAGAGGGCTAGCGGGATACACAGATACGCAGTATTTT	CASRGLAGYTDTQYF
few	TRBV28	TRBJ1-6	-	TGTGCCAGCAGTTTAACAGGCTCCTATAATTCACCCCTCCACTTT	CASSLTGSYNSPLHF
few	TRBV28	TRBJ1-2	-	TGTGCCAGCAGCCCTAGGGGGGGGCGACATGGCTACACCTTC	CASSPRGGRHGYTF